Shown below are 27 T cell receptor beta chains from a single sample sequenced in a study of T cell clonotyping in hematopoietic cell transplantation. The table came from immunoSEQ multiplex PCR; TCRdb's copy has only in-frame clones and leaves some out. The table shows around 10,000 clones, with under 95% occurring only once. Time point of the sample: recipient sample about 28 days before transplant, after cytoreduction. The material sequenced was peripheral blood mononuclear cells, taken before stem cell transplant. The receptors originated from a middle-aged woman with acute myeloid leukemia. Some clones in this sample may be carry-over from other donors' samples.

This chain joins TRBV30 and TRBJ2-7; D tentatively fits TRBD1 or TRBD2 (5 bases each). The germline gives CDR1 GTSNPN, CDR2 SVGIG (reference sequence). This CDR3 is 15 amino acids long. Trimming removed 0 bases at V and 2 bases at J, with 14 bases between. Here the CDR3 DNA reads TGTGCCTGGAGTGTACCCGGGGCAGGAGCCTACGAGCAGTACTTC. It is translated as CAWSVPGAGAYEQYF. Complete variable domain (other parts from reference TRBV30 and TRBJ2-7): SQTIHQWPATLVQPVGSPLSLECTVEGTSNPNLYWYRQAAGRGLQLLFYSVGIGQISSEVPQNLSASRPQDRQFILSSKKLLLSDSGFYLCAWSVPGAGAYEQYFGPGTRLTVT.

V gene TRBV7-2 combines with J gene TRBJ2-1; no definite D call. V gave up 5 bases and J gave up 2 bases, with 16 bases separating them. The CDR3 covers 16 residues. Looked up from germline, CDR1 is SGHTA and CDR2 is FQGNSA. DNA for the CDR3: TGTGCCAGCAGCCTCCAGACCGGCAGGACCTACAATGAGCAGTTCTTC. It specifies CASSLQTGRTYNEQFF.

The rearrangement uses TRBV29-1 and TRBJ2-1; 9 nucleotides agree with TRBD2. The J segment lost 9 bases and the V segment lost 4 bases, leaving 34 bases of the junction unmatched. The germline V gene encodes CDR1 SQVTM and CDR2 ANQGSEA. CDR3 size: 22 residues. The CDR3 DNA is TGCAGCGTTGCTAACGTCGGGACACCGTTAATAACGGCGGGAGGGCCCCCGAGTGAGCAGTTCTTC. Protein sequence: CSVANVGTPLITAGGPPSEQFF.

The chain combines TRBV7-9 with TRBJ2-7; D may be TRBD2 (6 bases). V gave up 1 base and J gave up 6 bases, with 7 bases separating them. Germline CDR1 reads SEHNR; CDR2 reads FQNEAQ (reference sequence). This CDR3 spans 12 amino acids. CDR3 residues: CASSLGGVEQYF. In DNA, the CDR3 is TGTGCCAGCAGCTTAGGGGGGGTCGAGCAGTACTTC.

This clone has just a few counts. The chain uses TRBV9 and TRBJ1-2, with 7 bases lining up with TRBD1. CDR3 length equals 15 residues. V gave up 0 bases and J gave up 4 bases; unmatched junction bases: 6. Germline loops: CDR1 SGDLS, CDR2 YYNGEE. The CDR3 spells CASSVGAGTVYGYTF. For the CDR3, the DNA is TGTGCCAGCAGCGTAGGGGCGGGGACAGTCTATGGCTACACCTTC.

In its sample, this clone was seen a few times. The CDR3 DNA reads TGTGCCAGCAGCTTGGACCGTAGCTCTGGAAACACCATATATTTT. Protein: CASSLDRSSGNTIYF. This rearrangement joins TRBV5-4 to TRBJ1-3, with D hard to call. Germline V gives CDR1 SGHNT, CDR2 YYREEE (reference sequence). The CDR3 totals 15 residues. Trimming cost V 0 bases and J 0 bases, with 7 bases left between them.

V usage is TRBV5-6 and J usage is TRBJ2-4, with 9 bases identical to TRBD1. The CDR3 loop spans 15 amino acids. Germline V gene lookup returns CDR1 SGHDT and CDR2 YYEEEE. The ends lost 4 bases at V and 7 bases at J; junction bases unmatched: 9. The DNA for the CDR3 is TGTGCCAGCAGCGCACCGGGACAGGGTGAGAACATTCAGTACTTC. It translates to CASSAPGQGENIQYF.

V gene TRBV27 combines with J gene TRBJ2-6; 9 bases are a match to TRBD2. There are 16 residues in the CDR3. The trim removed 8 bases at V and 3 bases at J, leaving 8 bases unmatched. Germline CDR1 MNHEY, CDR2 SMNVEV (reference sequence). CDR3 protein: CASAGAGGVGANVLTF. As DNA, the CDR3 is TGTGCCAGCGCTGGAGCGGGAGGAGTTGGGGCCAACGTCCTGACTTTC.

The CDR3 loop is CSAHLPGGSGNTIYF. The CDR3 region has the DNA TGCAGCGCCCATCTCCCCGGGGGGAGTGGAAACACCATATATTTT. The V and J genes are TRBV29-1 and TRBJ1-3; TRBD1 might be the D (5 bases). Germline CDR1 is SQVTM and CDR2 is ANQGSEA. The CDR3 extends over 15 amino acids. Between the trimmed V and J ends, which lost 7 bases and 3 bases, there was a span of 19 bases. Using reference TRBV29-1 and TRBJ1-3 for the parts outside the CDR3, the full variable domain is SAVISQKPSRDICQRGTSLTIQCQVDSQVTMMFWYRQQPGQSLTLIATANQGSEATYESGFVIDKFPISRPNLTFSTLTVSNMSPEDSSIYLCSAHLPGGSGNTIYFGEGSWLTVV.

This clone appeared a single time. The chain uses TRBV18 and TRBJ2-1; 13 nucleotides agree with TRBD2. The V segment lost 3 bases and the J segment 4 bases; nucleotides outside the gene matches: 9. From germline, CDR1 is KGHSH and CDR2 LQKENI. The CDR3 contains 18 residues. The DNA of the CDR3 is TGTGCCAGCTCACCGGCGCACCGACTAGCGGGAGGTTACAATGAGCAGTTCTTC. It yields the protein CASSPAHRLAGGYNEQFF.

The J gene is TRBJ2-2, the V gene TRBV9; no definite D call. Germline values: CDR1 SGDLS, CDR2 YYNGEE. V was trimmed by 7 bases and J by 2 bases, leaving 12 bases between them. The CDR3 loop spans 14 amino acids. The CDR3 coding sequence is TGTGCCAGCGGGAAGGACGTTAACACCGGGGAGCTGTTTTTT. Translation: CASGKDVNTGELFF.

The rearrangement joins TRBV4-3 to TRBJ1-2; maybe TRBD1 (6 bases). CDR3 length: 15 residues. From germline, CDR1 is LGHNA and CDR2 YSLEER. Trimming stripped 1 base from V and 3 bases from J, with 12 bases between. The chain's CDR3 is CASSQGLDRYYGYTF. The CDR3 DNA follows: TGCGCCAGCAGCCAAGGCCTGGACAGATACTATGGCTACACCTTC.

The chain employs TRBV5-1 and TRBJ2-5; 7 bases line up with TRBD1. The DNA matches TRBJ2-7 better at its end, which makes the J call doubtful. Per germline, CDR1 SGHRS and CDR2 YFSETQ. The CDR3 loop spans 15 amino acids. CDR3 nucleotide sequence: TGCGCCAGCAGCTTGGCCCCAGGGGGTTCCTACGAGCAGTACTTC. It specifies CASSLAPGGSYEQYF.

The chain has TRBV5-4 and TRBJ2-7; tentative D call: TRBD2 (5 bases). CDR3 size: 14 residues. The germline gives CDR1 SGHNT, CDR2 YYREEE (reference sequence). V shed 6 bases and J shed 0 bases, with 13 bases lying between them. In nucleotides, the CDR3 is TGTGCCAGCATTCGGCGGGCGAGCTCCTACGAGCAGTACTTC. It specifies CASIRRASSYEQYF.

The CDR3 protein is CASSPQGKAYEQYF. CDR3 DNA: TGTGCCAGCAGTCCACAGGGAAAGGCCTACGAGCAGTACTTC. This chain joins TRBV27 and TRBJ2-7, with D possibly being TRBD1 (6 bases). V lost 5 bases and J lost 2, with 13 bases in between. This CDR3 comprises 14 residues. The germline gives CDR1 MNHEY, CDR2 SMNVEV (reference sequence).

The chain carries TRBV27 and TRBJ2-7; the match to TRBD1 covers 9 bases. This CDR3 is built from 13 residues. With 7 bases clipped from V and 5 bases from J, the junction kept 6 bases outside the gene matches. From germline, CDR1 is MNHEY and CDR2 SMNVEV (reference sequence). CDR3 DNA sequence: TGTGCCAGCACCAAGGACAGGGGACACGAGCAGTACTTC. Protein sequence: CASTKDRGHEQYF.

The J gene is TRBJ2-1, the V gene TRBV5-4, with 7 nucleotides matching TRBD1. Germline V gives CDR1 SGHNT, CDR2 YYREEE (reference sequence). CDR3 size: 14 residues. Trimming cost V 6 bases and J 9 bases; bases outside gene matches: 12. The CDR3 reads CASNDPKQGPEQFF. The CDR3 bases are TGTGCCAGCAACGATCCTAAACAGGGGCCTGAGCAGTTCTTC.

This sequence joins TRBV9 and TRBJ2-7; weak D call: TRBD2 (6 bases). The V gene lost 0 bases and the J gene lost 3 bases, with 16 bases spanning the gap. The CDR3 has 16 amino acids. Germline V CDR1 and CDR2: SGDLS, YYNGEE. In DNA form, the CDR3 reads TGTGCCAGCAGCGTAGACCCCCTCCTGACTAGCTACGAGCAGTACTTC. It translates to CASSVDPLLTSYEQYF. The variable domain in full, with the rest retrieved from reference TRBV9 and TRBJ2-7, is DSGVTQTPKHLITATGQRVTLRCSPRSGDLSVYWYQQSLDQGLQFLIQYYNGEERAKGNILERFSAQQFPDLHSELNLSSLELGDSALYFCASSVDPLLTSYEQYFGPGTRLTVT.

V and J are TRBV27 and TRBJ2-1; 12 bases align to TRBD2. The J segment lost 3 bases and the V segment lost 6 bases, leaving 3 bases of the junction unmatched. The germline gives CDR1 MNHEY, CDR2 SMNVEV (reference sequence). The CDR3 loop spans 15 amino acids. The CDR3 spells CASSLLAGGYNEQFF. As DNA, the CDR3 is TGTGCCAGCAGCCTACTAGCGGGAGGCTACAATGAGCAGTTCTTC.

The V call is TRBV7-2, the J call TRBJ2-5; D uncertain. Trimming stripped 5 bases from V and 5 bases from J, with 9 bases between. CDR3 length: 12 residues. Germline CDR1 SGHTA, CDR2 FQGNSA. The CDR3 nucleotides are TGTGCCAGCAGCGATGTCGGGGAGACCCAGTACTTC. It is translated as CASSDVGETQYF.

The chain links TRBV19 to TRBJ2-5; D remains unclear. The V end was cut by 3 bases, the J end by 3 bases, with 8 bases between. Germline lookup yields CDR1 LNHDA and CDR2 SQIVND (reference sequence). This CDR3 is 13 amino acids long. The CDR3 region is CASSMSPEETQYF. Here the CDR3 DNA reads TGTGCCAGTAGTATGTCTCCCGAAGAGACCCAGTACTTC.

J is TRBJ2-5 and V is TRBV27; D gene ambiguous. The CDR3 contains 13 residues. Per the germline V gene, CDR1 is MNHEY and CDR2 is SMNVEV (reference sequence). Trimming pared 3 bases from V and 0 bases from J, leaving 5 bases between. CDR3 amino acids: CASSLIDQETQYF. In DNA form, the CDR3 reads TGTGCCAGCAGTTTGATCGACCAAGAGACCCAGTACTTC.

The V call is TRBV30, the J call TRBJ1-2; D unresolved. V shed 0 bases and J shed 2 bases, with 7 bases lying between them. CDR3 length equals 13 residues. CDR1 GTSNPN and CDR2 SVGIG come from the germline V gene (reference sequence). CDR3 nucleotide sequence: TGTGCCTGGAGTGTAAACTTGAACTATGGCTACACCTTC. Protein product: CAWSVNLNYGYTF.

This chain connects TRBV10-2 to TRBJ1-1, with D uncertain. The CDR3 runs 12 residues. Germline V gives CDR1 WSHSY, CDR2 SAAADI. V lost 6 bases and J lost 3, with 8 bases in between. Here the CDR3 reads CASRAGDTEAFF. The CDR3 coding sequence is TGCGCCAGCAGAGCGGGAGACACTGAAGCTTTCTTT.

The rearrangement links TRBV4-1 to TRBJ1-5; D gene uncertain. This CDR3 is 16 amino acids long. V lost 0 bases, J lost 1 base, and 10 bases lay in between. Germline CDR1 and CDR2: MGHRA and YSYEKL. The CDR3 sequence: CASSQDFDGSNQPQHF. CDR3 sequence (DNA): TGCGCCAGCAGCCAAGATTTTGACGGCAGCAATCAGCCCCAGCATTTT.

The chain employs TRBV7-2 and TRBJ2-3; no definite D call. The CDR3 spans 14 residues. The germline gives CDR1 SGHTA, CDR2 FQGNSA. Trimming took off 5 bases at V and 1 base at J, with 10 bases between the two ends. This CDR3 is CASSPDLRTDTQYF. The CDR3 nucleotides are TGTGCCAGCAGCCCCGATCTGCGCACAGATACGCAGTATTTT.

V is TRBV19 and J is TRBJ2-5, with 8 nucleotides matching TRBD2. CDR1 and CDR2 (germline): LNHDA, SQIVND (reference sequence). V was pared by 7 bases and J by 5 bases, with 12 bases of the junction left unmatched. The CDR3 covers 15 residues. The CDR3 bases are TGTGCCAGTAAACCCACTAGCGGTTCAGGGGAGACCCAGTACTTC. Amino acids: CASKPTSGSGETQYF.